The entry below describes one T cell receptor beta chain. This sample was taken from a study of graft-versus-host responses after intestinal transplantation. Study context: For about three years after anti-thymocyte globulin induction, all recipients took tacrolimus and steroids.

Trimming removed 6 bases from V and 8 bases from J, with 14 bases in between. Germline V lookup: CDR1 MNHEY, CDR2 SMNVEV (reference sequence). The CDR3 totals 13 residues. Repertoires were generated with immunoSEQ multiplex PCR, while TCRdb's copy carries only in-frame clones and drops some. This table holds more than 25,000 clones, 90% to 95% found once. This chain links TRBV27 with TRBJ2-4, with D possibly TRBD1 on 7 matching bases. Sequenced material: PBMCs, taken approximately 32 days after intestinal transplant. This clonotype was obtained from a human patient who received an intestinal transplant, so some T cells may come from the graft donor. This CDR3 reads CASREGQWDIQYF. The CDR3 DNA reads TGTGCCAGCAGGGAGGGACAGTGGGACATTCAGTACTTC.